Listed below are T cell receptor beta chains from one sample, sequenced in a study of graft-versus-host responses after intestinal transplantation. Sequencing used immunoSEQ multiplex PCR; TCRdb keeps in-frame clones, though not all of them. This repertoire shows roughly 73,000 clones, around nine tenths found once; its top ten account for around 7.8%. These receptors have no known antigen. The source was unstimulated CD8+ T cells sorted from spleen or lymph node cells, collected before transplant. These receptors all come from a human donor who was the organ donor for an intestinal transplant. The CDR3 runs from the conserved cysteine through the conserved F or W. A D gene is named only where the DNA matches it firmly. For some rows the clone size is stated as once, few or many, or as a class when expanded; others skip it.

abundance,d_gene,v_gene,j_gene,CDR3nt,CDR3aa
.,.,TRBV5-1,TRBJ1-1,TGCGCCAGCAGCTTCCTTAACCCCCTGAACACTGAAGCTTTCTTT,CASSFLNPLNTEAFF
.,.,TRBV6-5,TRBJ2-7,TGTGCCAGCATTGGGGGAGCCGACTACGAGCAGTACTTC,CASIGGADYEQYF
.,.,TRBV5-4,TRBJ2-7,TGTGCCAGCAGCTTGATGTCAGACTCTACTGACGAGCAGTACTTC,CASSLMSDSTDEQYF
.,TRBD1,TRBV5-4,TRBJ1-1,TGTGCCAGCAGCTGGACAGGGGGCGCTTCTGAAGCTTTCTTT,CASSWTGGASEAFF
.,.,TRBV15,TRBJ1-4,TGTGCCACCAGTAGTGACCCGGCCACAGAACTGTTTTTT,CATSSDPATELFF
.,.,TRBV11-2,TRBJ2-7,TGTGCCAGCAGCTTAGTGAGGCGCCGCTACGAGCAGTACTTC,CASSLVRRRYEQYF
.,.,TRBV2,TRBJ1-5,TGTGCCAGCAGTTTTTACTTCAGGGTCATAAATCAGCCCCAGCATTTT,CASSFYFRVINQPQHF
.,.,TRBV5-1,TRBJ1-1,TGCGCCAGCAGCTTAGAGGTGAACACTGAAGCTTTCTTT,CASSLEVNTEAFF
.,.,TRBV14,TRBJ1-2,TGTGCCAGCAGCCAAACTAGGGGCGCGGGTGGCTACACCTTC,CASSQTRGAGGYTF
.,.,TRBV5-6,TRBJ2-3,TGTGCCAGCAGCTTGGACGGACTGGCGACCGGCACAGATACGCAGTATTTT,CASSLDGLATGTDTQYF
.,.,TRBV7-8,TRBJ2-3,TGTGCCAGCAGCTCCTCTCGGTGGGCGGGGAGCACAGATACGCAGTATTTT,CASSSSRWAGSTDTQYF
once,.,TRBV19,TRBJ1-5,TGTGCCAGTAGCCCCCTATGGGGGATTCAGCCCCAGCATTTT,CASSPLWGIQPQHF
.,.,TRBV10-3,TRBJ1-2,TGTGCCACCGCGGACGGTGACTCCCAAAGTTATGGCTACACCTTC,CATADGDSQSYGYTF
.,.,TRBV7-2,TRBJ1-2,TGTGCCAGCAGCCTCCGTCGCCAGGTTAACCTCTATGGCTACACCTTC,CASSLRRQVNLYGYTF
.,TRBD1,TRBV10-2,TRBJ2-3,TGCGCCAGTCTGAACTATGGACAGGGGGATCCAGATACGCAGTATTTT,CASLNYGQGDPDTQYF
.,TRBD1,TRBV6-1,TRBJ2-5,TGTGCCAGCACGTCGGGACAGGGTCAGGAGACCCAGTACTTC,CASTSGQGQETQYF
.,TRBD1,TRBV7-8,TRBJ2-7,TGTGCCAGCAGTACCCCGGACAGGGCCCGCTATGGCGAGCAGTACTTC,CASSTPDRARYGEQYF
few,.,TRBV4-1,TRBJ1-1,TGCGCCAGCAGCCAAGTAACTGGGAGCACTGAAGCTTTCTTT,CASSQVTGSTEAFF
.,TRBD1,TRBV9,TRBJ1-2,TGTGCCAGCAGCGGTCAGGGGGGAACAAACTATGGCTACACCTTC,CASSGQGGTNYGYTF
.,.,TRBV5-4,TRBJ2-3,TGTGCCAGCGGATCGGGGGCCTCTAGCACAGATACGCAGTATTTT,CASGSGASSTDTQYF
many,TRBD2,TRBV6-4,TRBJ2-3,TGTGCCAGCAGTGAAAGCGGGGGGGCAGATACGCAGTATTTT,CASSESGGADTQYF
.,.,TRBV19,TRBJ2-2,TGTGCCAGTACCCTTGACAGGCCTTGCACCGGGGAGCTGTTTTTT,CASTLDRPCTGELFF
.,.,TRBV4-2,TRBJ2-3,TGTGCCAGCAGCCCGCCGGGGGCTTTAATTTTT,CASSPPGALIF
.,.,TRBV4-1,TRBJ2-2,TGCGCCAGCAGCCAAGTCTGGGGATGGACCGGGGAGCTGTTTTTT,CASSQVWGWTGELFF